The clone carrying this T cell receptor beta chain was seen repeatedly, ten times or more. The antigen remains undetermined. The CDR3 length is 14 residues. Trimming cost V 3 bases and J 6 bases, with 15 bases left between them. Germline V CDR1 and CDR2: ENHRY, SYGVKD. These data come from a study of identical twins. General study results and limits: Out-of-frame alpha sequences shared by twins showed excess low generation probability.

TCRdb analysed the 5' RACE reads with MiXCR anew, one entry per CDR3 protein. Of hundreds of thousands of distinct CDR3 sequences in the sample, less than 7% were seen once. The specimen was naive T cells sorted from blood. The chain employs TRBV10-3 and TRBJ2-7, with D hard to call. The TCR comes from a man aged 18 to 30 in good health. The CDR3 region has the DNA TGTGCCATCAGTGACTCAAGGGATGGCCCCGAGCAGTACTTC. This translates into CAISDSRDGPEQYF.